This is a list of T cell receptor beta chains from one sample in a study of spatial heterogeneity in lung cancer. TCRdb reprocessed the 5' RACE reads via MiXCR and lists one record per CDR3 protein. Found here are 30,000 to 40,000 distinct CDR3 sequences, roughly 5.2% of them singletons; the top ten hold 25% to 30%. Here the sequenced sample was PBMCs, taken at surgery. The receptors stem from a female donor with early-stage non-small cell lung cancer. The CDR3 runs from the conserved cysteine through the conserved F or W. A D gene is named only where the DNA matches it firmly. Some rows have no size entry. The others give once, few or many, or a class for an expanded clone.

CDR3,DNA,D,J,V,size
CAWSPTVLSYEQYF,TGTGCCTGGTCCCCGACGGTCCTCTCCTACGAGCAGTACTTC,-,TRBJ2-7,TRBV30,many
CASSSRGGAGYGYTF,TGTGCCAGCAGCTCGCGCGGGGGCGCGGGCTATGGCTACACCTTC,-,TRBJ1-2,TRBV7-2,many
CSFRWVGDTQYF,TGCAGCTTTCGATGGGTGGGAGATACGCAGTATTTT,-,TRBJ2-3,TRBV29-1,medium-sized
CATSPGLAFYQETQYF,TGTGCCACCAGCCCGGGACTAGCGTTCTACCAAGAGACCCAGTACTTC,TRBD2,TRBJ2-5,TRBV15,few
CASKGAEFQETQYF,TGTGCCAGCAAGGGAGCAGAGTTCCAAGAGACCCAGTACTTC,-,TRBJ2-5,TRBV21-1,many
CSARGHTEAFF,TGCAGCGCCCGCGGTCACACTGAAGCTTTCTTT,-,TRBJ1-1,TRBV29-1,many
CASSRFRGLKGTQYF,TGTGCCAGCAGCCGATTTCGGGGGCTCAAGGGAACCCAGTACTTC,-,TRBJ2-5,TRBV3-1,many
CASSAPDRALYGYTF,TGTGCCAGCAGTGCCCCGGACAGGGCGCTCTATGGCTACACCTTC,TRBD1,TRBJ1-2,TRBV6-1,-
CASTREGFTGTGELFF,TGCGCCAGCACCCGGGAGGGGTTCACTGGGACCGGGGAGCTGTTTTTT,TRBD2,TRBJ2-2,TRBV4-1,-
CATSREYAGGRLQPQHF,TGTGCCACCAGCAGAGAATATGCAGGGGGGCGATTGCAGCCCCAGCATTTT,TRBD1,TRBJ1-5,TRBV15,many
CASSSTGFWYF,TGTGCCAGCAGTTCTACAGGGTTTTGGTACTTC,-,TRBJ2-7,TRBV27,many
CASSKVVGGADTQYF,TGTGCCAGCAGTAAAGTTGTGGGGGGCGCAGATACGCAGTATTTT,-,TRBJ2-3,TRBV7-2,-
CASRLRQGKYEQYF,TGTGCCAGCAGACTAAGACAGGGGAAGTACGAGCAGTACTTC,TRBD1,TRBJ2-7,TRBV13,few
CASSLEGSLGEQYF,TGTGCCAGCAGTTTAGAAGGTTCCCTTGGGGAGCAGTACTTC,-,TRBJ2-7,TRBV12-3/TRBV12-4,-
CASSPGRFSYEQYF,TGTGCCAGCAGTCCGGGACGGTTCTCCTACGAGCAGTACTTC,-,TRBJ2-7,TRBV27,many
CASSVRTSGVTDTQYF,TGTGCCAGCAGTGTCCGGACTAGCGGAGTCACAGATACGCAGTATTTT,TRBD2,TRBJ2-3,TRBV2,many
CASNEWGTINEQFF,TGTGCCAGCAATGAGTGGGGTACCATCAATGAGCAGTTCTTC,-,TRBJ2-1,TRBV2,few
CASSYSAGTGELFF,TGTGCCAGCAGTTACTCGGCCGGCACCGGGGAGCTGTTTTTT,-,TRBJ2-2,TRBV6-2/TRBV6-3,-
CASSQDFTSGGSSTDTQYF,TGTGCCAGCAGCCAAGATTTCACTAGCGGAGGTTCTAGCACAGATACGCAGTATTTT,TRBD2,TRBJ2-3,TRBV4-2,many
CASSLRTGEGNSYEQYF,TGTGCCAGCAGTTTACGGACAGGGGAGGGTAACTCTTACGAGCAGTACTTC,TRBD1,TRBJ2-7,TRBV12-3/TRBV12-4,few
CASSLSIAGVKETQYF,TGTGCCAGCAGTTTATCTATAGCGGGAGTAAAAGAGACCCAGTACTTC,TRBD2,TRBJ2-5,TRBV28,many
CASSPQGMATGELFF,TGTGCCAGCAGTCCACAGGGGATGGCAACCGGGGAGCTGTTTTTT,TRBD1,TRBJ2-2,TRBV12-3/TRBV12-4,-
CASSQRDVTNYGYTF,TGCGCCAGCAGCCAAAGGGACGTCACTAACTATGGCTACACCTTC,-,TRBJ1-2,TRBV4-1,many
CASSSKGAGYTF,TGTGCCAGCAGTTCAAAGGGAGCTGGCTACACCTTC,-,TRBJ1-2,TRBV7-9,-
CASRTIRDRGRETQYF,TGTGCCAGCAGAACGATCCGGGACAGGGGGCGAGAGACCCAGTACTTC,TRBD1,TRBJ2-5,TRBV6-2/TRBV6-3,few
CASSPPGDTQYF,TGTGCCAGCAGCCCCCCAGGAGATACGCAGTATTTT,-,TRBJ2-3,TRBV7-9,many
CASSPLDRLTNYGYTF,TGTGCCAGCTCACCACTGGACAGATTAACTAACTATGGCTACACCTTC,-,TRBJ1-2,TRBV18,few
CASSIVQETQYF,TGTGCCAGCAGCATCGTCCAAGAGACCCAGTACTTC,-,TRBJ2-5,TRBV13,-
CATSKGRVRETQYF,TGTGCCACCAGCAAGGGGCGGGTCCGAGAGACCCAGTACTTC,-,TRBJ2-5,TRBV15,many
CAISEQDSPTDTQYF,TGTGCCATCAGTGAGCAGGATAGCCCGACAGATACGCAGTATTTT,-,TRBJ2-3,TRBV10-3,many
CASSQGADRGGSPLHF,TGTGCCAGCAGCCAGGGTGCGGACAGGGGTGGTTCACCCCTCCACTTT,TRBD1,TRBJ1-6,TRBV7-2,many
CASSPRVNTEAFF,TGTGCCAGCTCACCACGGGTGAACACTGAAGCTTTCTTT,-,TRBJ1-1,TRBV18,many
CASSQDRVQETQYF,TGCGCCAGCAGCCAAGATAGGGTTCAAGAGACCCAGTACTTC,-,TRBJ2-5,TRBV4-3,many
CASSAGTVGTGNTIYF,TGTGCCAGCTCGGCCGGGACAGTAGGCACTGGAAACACCATATATTTT,TRBD1,TRBJ1-3,TRBV18,many